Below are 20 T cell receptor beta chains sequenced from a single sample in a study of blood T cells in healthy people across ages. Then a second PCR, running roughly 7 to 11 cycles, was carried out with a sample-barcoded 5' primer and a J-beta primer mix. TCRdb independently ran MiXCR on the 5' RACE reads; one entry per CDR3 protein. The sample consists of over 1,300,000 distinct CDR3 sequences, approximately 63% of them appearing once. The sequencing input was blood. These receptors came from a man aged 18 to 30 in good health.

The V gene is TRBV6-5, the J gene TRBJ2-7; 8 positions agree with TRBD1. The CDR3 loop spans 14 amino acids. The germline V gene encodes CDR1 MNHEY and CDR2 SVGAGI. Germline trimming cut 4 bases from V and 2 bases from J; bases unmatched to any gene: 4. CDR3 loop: CASSSDRAAYEQYF. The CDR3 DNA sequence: TGTGCCAGCAGTTCGGACAGGGCAGCCTACGAGCAGTACTTC.

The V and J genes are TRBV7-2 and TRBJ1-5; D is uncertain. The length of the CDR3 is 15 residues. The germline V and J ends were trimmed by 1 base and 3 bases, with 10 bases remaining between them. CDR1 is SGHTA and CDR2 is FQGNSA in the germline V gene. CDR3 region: CASSLVGPNNQPQHF. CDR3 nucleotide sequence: TGTGCCAGCAGCTTAGTAGGCCCTAACAATCAGCCCCAGCATTTT.

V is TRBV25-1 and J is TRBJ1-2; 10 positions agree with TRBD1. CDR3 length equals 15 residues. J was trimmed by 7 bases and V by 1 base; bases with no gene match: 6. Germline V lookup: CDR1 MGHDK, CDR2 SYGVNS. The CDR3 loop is CASSESSGQGGGYTF. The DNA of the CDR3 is TGTGCCAGCAGTGAATCCTCCGGACAGGGGGGTGGCTACACCTTC.

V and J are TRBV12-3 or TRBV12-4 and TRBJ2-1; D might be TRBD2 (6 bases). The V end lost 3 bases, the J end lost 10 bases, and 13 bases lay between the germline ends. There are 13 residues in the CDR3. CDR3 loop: CASSFERGREQFF. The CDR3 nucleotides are TGTGCCAGCAGTTTCGAGAGAGGGAGGGAGCAGTTCTTC.

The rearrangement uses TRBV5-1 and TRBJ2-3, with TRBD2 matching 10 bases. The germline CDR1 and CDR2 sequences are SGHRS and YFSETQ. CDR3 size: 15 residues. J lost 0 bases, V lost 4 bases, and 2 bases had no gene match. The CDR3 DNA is TGCGCCAGCAGCAATAGCGGGGGGAGCACAGATACGCAGTATTTT. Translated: CASSNSGGSTDTQYF. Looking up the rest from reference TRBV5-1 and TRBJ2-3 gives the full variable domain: KAGVTQTPRYLIKTRGQQVTLSCSPISGHRSVSWYQQTPGQGLQFLFEYFSETQRNKGNFPGRFSGRQFSNSRSEMNVSTLELGDSALYLCASSNSGGSTDTQYFGPGTRLTVL.

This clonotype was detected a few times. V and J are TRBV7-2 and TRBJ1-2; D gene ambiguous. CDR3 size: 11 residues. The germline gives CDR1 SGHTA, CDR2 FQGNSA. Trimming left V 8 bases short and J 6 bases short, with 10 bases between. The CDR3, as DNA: TGTGCCAGCTTGGTCCATGATGGCTACACCTTC. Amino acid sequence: CASLVHDGYTF.

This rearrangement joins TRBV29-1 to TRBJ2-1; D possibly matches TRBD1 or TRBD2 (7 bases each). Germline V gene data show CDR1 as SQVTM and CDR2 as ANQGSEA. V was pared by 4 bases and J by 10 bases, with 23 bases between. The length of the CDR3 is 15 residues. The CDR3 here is CSVVSPGGDTLEQFF. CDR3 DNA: TGCAGCGTTGTTTCCCCAGGGGGGGATACCCTAGAGCAGTTCTTC.

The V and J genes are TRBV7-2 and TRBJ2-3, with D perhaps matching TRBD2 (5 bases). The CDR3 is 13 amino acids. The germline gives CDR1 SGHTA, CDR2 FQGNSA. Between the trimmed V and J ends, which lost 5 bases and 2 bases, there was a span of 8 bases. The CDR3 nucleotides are TGTACCAGCAGCGGGAGATTCACAGATACGCAGTATTTT. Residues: CTSSGRFTDTQYF.

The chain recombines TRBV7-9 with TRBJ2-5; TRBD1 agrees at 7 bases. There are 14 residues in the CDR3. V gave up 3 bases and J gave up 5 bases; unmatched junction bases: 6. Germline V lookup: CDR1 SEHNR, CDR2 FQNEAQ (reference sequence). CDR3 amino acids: CASSFDRVRETQYF. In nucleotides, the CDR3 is TGTGCCAGCAGCTTTGACAGGGTGAGGGAGACCCAGTACTTC.

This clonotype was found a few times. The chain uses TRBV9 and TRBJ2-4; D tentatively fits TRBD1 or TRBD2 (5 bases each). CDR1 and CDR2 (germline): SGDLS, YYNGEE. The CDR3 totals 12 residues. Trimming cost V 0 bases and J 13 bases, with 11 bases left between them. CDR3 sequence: CASSVGGSEQYF. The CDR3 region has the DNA TGTGCCAGCAGCGTAGGGGGGTCGGAGCAGTACTTC.

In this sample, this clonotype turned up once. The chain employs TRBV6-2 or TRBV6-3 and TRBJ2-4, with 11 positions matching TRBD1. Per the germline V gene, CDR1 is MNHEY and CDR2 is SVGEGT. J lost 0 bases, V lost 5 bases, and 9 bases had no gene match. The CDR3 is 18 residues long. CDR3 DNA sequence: TGTGCCAGCAGTCCTCGGACAGGGGGCGCAGCAGCCAAAAACATTCAGTACTTC. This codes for CASSPRTGGAAAKNIQYF.

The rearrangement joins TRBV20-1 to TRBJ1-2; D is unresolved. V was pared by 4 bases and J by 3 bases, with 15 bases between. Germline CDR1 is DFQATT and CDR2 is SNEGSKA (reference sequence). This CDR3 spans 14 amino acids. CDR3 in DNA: TGCAGTGCTACCCTTTTGGACGCCTACTATGGCTACACCTTC. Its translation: CSATLLDAYYGYTF.

CDR3 in amino acids: CASSPGRDAEAFF. Written as DNA, the CDR3 is TGTGCCAGCAGTCCAGGACGGGATGCTGAAGCTTTCTTT. V is TRBV27 and J is TRBJ1-1; no definite D call. Trimming removed 5 bases from V and 6 bases from J, with 13 bases in between. CDR1 MNHEY and CDR2 SMNVEV come from the germline V gene (reference sequence). The CDR3 is 13 residues long.

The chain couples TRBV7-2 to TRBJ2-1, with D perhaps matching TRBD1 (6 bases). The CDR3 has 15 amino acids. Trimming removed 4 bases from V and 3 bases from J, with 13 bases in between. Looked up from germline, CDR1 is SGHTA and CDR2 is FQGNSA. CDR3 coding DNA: TGTGCCAGCAGCTCGTCTAGGGACAACTACAATGAGCAGTTCTTC. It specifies CASSSSRDNYNEQFF. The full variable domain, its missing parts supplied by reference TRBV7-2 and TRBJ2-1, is GAGVSQSPSNKVTEKGKDVELRCDPISGHTALYWYRQSLGQGLEFLIYFQGNSAPDKSGLPSDRFSAERTGGSVSTLTIQRTQQEDSAVYLCASSSSRDNYNEQFFGPGTRLTVL.

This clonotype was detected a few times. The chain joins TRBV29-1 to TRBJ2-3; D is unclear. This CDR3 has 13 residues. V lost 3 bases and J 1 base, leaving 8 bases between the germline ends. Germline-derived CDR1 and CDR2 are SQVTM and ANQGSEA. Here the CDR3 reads CSVEVVGTDTQYF. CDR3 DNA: TGCAGCGTTGAGGTGGTTGGCACAGATACGCAGTATTTT.

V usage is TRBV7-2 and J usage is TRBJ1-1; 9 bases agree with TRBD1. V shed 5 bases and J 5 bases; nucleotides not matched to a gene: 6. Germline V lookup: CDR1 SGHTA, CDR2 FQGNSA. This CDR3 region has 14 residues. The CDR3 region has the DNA TGTGCCAGCAGCCCGACAGGGGGGAGAACTGAAGCTTTCTTT. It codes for CASSPTGGRTEAFF.

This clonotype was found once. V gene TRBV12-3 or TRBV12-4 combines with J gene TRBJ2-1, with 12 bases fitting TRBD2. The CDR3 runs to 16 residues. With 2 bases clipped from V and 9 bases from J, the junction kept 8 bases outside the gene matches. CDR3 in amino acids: CASSLRTLAGGIEQFF. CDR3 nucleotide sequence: TGTGCCAGCAGTTTACGAACCCTAGCGGGAGGGATTGAGCAGTTCTTC.

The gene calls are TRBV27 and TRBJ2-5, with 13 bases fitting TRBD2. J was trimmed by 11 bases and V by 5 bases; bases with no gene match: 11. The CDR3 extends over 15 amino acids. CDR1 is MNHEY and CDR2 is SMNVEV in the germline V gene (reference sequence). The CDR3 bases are TGTGCCAGCAGTCCCGGGACTAGCGGGGAGAATGAGCAGTACTTC. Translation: CASSPGTSGENEQYF.

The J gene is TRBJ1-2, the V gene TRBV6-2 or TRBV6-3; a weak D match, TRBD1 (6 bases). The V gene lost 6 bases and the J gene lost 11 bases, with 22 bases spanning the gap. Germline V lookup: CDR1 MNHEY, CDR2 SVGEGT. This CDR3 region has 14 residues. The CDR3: CASRVTGGQSRYTF. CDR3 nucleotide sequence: TGTGCCAGCAGGGTGACAGGCGGCCAAAGTCGTTACACCTTC.

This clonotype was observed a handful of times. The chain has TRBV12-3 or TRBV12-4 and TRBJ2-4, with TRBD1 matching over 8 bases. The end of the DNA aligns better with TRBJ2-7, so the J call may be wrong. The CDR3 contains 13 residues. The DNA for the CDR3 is TGTGCCAGCACCCCGGACAGGGTGCACGAGCAGTACTTC. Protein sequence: CASTPDRVHEQYF.